This TCR beta chain comes out of a study of cytomegalovirus exposure and HLA in healthy donors. Study results and limitations: A later analysis found first-cohort TCR clusters tended to co-occur in the approximately 120 validation repertoires. It was confirmed in vitro that a few of the CMV-associated chains were specific for CMV antigens.

The donors were part of the validation cohort, which consisted of more than 90 subjects and was separate from the first cohort of about 720 subjects. Germline values: CDR1 MDHEN, CDR2 SYDVKM. The CDR3 sequence is 16 residues long. The J segment lost 4 bases and the V segment lost 4 bases, leaving 10 bases of the junction unmatched. This clone was seen a single time. Antigen: not known. The method was immunoSEQ multiplex PCR; TCRdb's version includes in-frame clones alone and lacks a portion of them. Among about 360,000 clones listed, 70% to 90% were seen once. The origin of this receptor is a young woman in good health and CMV-seronegative. Sequenced material: PBMCs. The V and J genes are TRBV28 and TRBJ1-3; 7 bases are a match to TRBD1. The CDR3 here is CASSSQGPRWGNTIYF. Written as DNA, the CDR3 is TGTGCCAGCAGTTCACAGGGGCCACGGTGGGGAAACACCATATATTTT.